The clone carrying this TCR beta chain appeared a single time. V gave up 2 bases and J gave up 3 bases, with 14 bases separating them. The CDR3 covers 15 residues. Germline CDR1 is SGHTA and CDR2 is FQGNSA. The data belong to a study of OX40 agonist ivuxolimab in advanced cancers. TCRdb's table, derived via immunoSEQ multiplex PCR, lists solely in-frame clones and lacks some. The top ten hold 3.7% of the sample, which has 67,000 or so clones, approximately 80% seen once. The chain has TRBV7-2 and TRBJ2-7; tentatively, D is TRBD1 (6 bases). Sequenced here: CD4+ or CD8+ T cells sorted from blood, sampled in a trial of the OX40 agonist ivuxolimab. This sequence originates from an adult with an advanced solid tumor such as melanoma, head and neck, liver or kidney cancer. CDR3 loop: CASSLRDTKIYEQYF. CDR3 DNA sequence: TGTGCCAGCAGCTTACGGGACACGAAAATCTACGAGCAGTACTTC.